Detailed here is one T cell receptor (beta chain). Trimming took 0 bases from V and 7 from J, leaving 27 bases between them. This CDR3 contains 19 residues. Per the germline V gene, CDR1 is SGDLS and CDR2 is YYNGEE. The record originates from a study of blood T cell repertoires in COVID-19. Profiled with immunoSEQ multiplex PCR; TCRdb holds only in-frame clones, not every one. The sample yields 200,000 to 250,000 clones, almost 85% seen once. The receptor was isolated from a woman aged 70 to 79 with COVID-19, enrolled during active disease. The chain has TRBV9 and TRBJ2-3, with D possibly being TRBD2 (7 bases). The material sequenced was peripheral blood. The CDR3 region is CASSVAPQSDVGGQNTQYF. CDR3 nucleotide sequence: TGTGCCAGCAGCGTAGCTCCGCAGTCGGACGTGGGGGGGCAAAATACGCAGTATTTT.